Each of the 30 T cell receptor beta chains below was sequenced from the same sample in a study of T-cell memory formation after mild COVID-19. TCRdb reprocessed the 5' RACE reads with MiXCR, giving one entry per CDR3 protein. The repertoire includes around 440,000 distinct CDR3 sequences, around a sixth of them detected once, and approximately 13% sits in the top ten. Sequenced sample: PBMCs or a T cell subset sorted from them (not recorded which). The receptors were gathered from an adult woman who had mild COVID-19 (a few samples of this study predate the infection). Cell type and time point are not known.

V gene TRBV27 combines with J gene TRBJ1-5; TRBD1 might be the D (6 bases). Trimming shortened V by 1 base and J by 2 bases, and 12 bases separated the two germline ends. This CDR3 is built from 16 residues. Germline V CDR1 and CDR2: MNHEY, SMNVEV (reference sequence). The CDR3 DNA is TGTGCCAGCAGTTTATTCCCGGACAGCCGCAATCAGCCCCAGCATTTT. Its protein product is CASSLFPDSRNQPQHF.

This CDR3 is CASSLAIRGPANTGELFF. The CDR3, as DNA: TGTGCCAGCAGCTTAGCGATCAGGGGTCCCGCGAACACCGGGGAGCTGTTTTTT. This sequence joins TRBV7-9 and TRBJ2-2; D is perhaps TRBD1 (6 bases). The CDR3 runs to 18 residues. Per the germline V gene, CDR1 is SEHNR and CDR2 is FQNEAQ (reference sequence). The ends were cut back, 0 bases at V and 0 bases at J, with 14 bases in the middle.

This chain uses TRBV4-2 with TRBJ2-5, with TRBD2 identical over 7 bases. This CDR3 contains 17 residues. Trimming took 2 bases from V and 1 from J; bases not matched to a gene: 10. Germline V gene lookup returns CDR1 LGHNA and CDR2 YNFKEQ. The CDR3 loop is CASSQSPQRGGQETQYF. In DNA, the CDR3 is TGTGCCAGCAGCCAATCCCCTCAGCGCGGGGGCCAAGAGACCCAGTACTTC.

This clonotype turned up a few times. The chain is built from TRBV6-6 and TRBJ2-1, with D perhaps given as TRBD1 or TRBD2 (5 bases each). V was shortened by 0 bases and J by 6 bases, with 12 bases between the two germline ends. Germline assignment: CDR1 MNHNY and CDR2 SVGAGI (reference sequence). There are 15 residues in the CDR3. CDR3 DNA: TGTGCCAGCAGTTACTCGCTTACGGGGCTCAATGAGCAGTTCTTC. This encodes CASSYSLTGLNEQFF.

This clonotype was counted only a few times. The gene calls are TRBV1 and TRBJ2-2. TRBV1 is assigned pseudogene status. The CDR3 is 17 amino acids. The CDR3, as DNA: TGCACCAGCAGCCTTCTCACCGGGGGTCCGAACACCGGGGAGCTGTTTTTT. It yields the protein CTSSLLTGGPNTGELFF.

This clonotype was detected only a few times. This chain links TRBV11-2 with TRBJ2-5, with D maybe TRBD2 (5 bases). Germline lookup yields CDR1 SGHAT and CDR2 FQNNGV. The CDR3 contains 12 residues. V lost 3 bases, J lost 5 bases, and 7 bases lay in between. The CDR3 here is CASSFGSETQYF. CDR3 nucleotides: TGTGCCAGCAGCTTTGGGAGCGAGACCCAGTACTTC.

This chain joins TRBV20-1 and TRBJ2-7; TRBD2 matches 9 bases. J lost 3 bases, V lost 0 bases, and 9 bases had no gene match. The CDR3 length is 16 residues. Germline V gene lookup returns CDR1 DFQATT and CDR2 SNEGSKA (reference sequence). This CDR3 is CSARDLAGFTNYEQYF. The DNA of the CDR3 is TGCAGTGCTAGAGACCTAGCGGGATTTACGAACTACGAGCAGTACTTC.

The chain carries TRBV29-1 and TRBJ2-3, with a tentative D call TRBD1 (5 bases). The length of the CDR3 is 12 residues. The V end was cut by 6 bases, the J end by 5 bases, with 12 bases between. From germline, CDR1 is SQVTM and CDR2 ANQGSEA. CDR3 residues: CSVRRGGDTQYF. In DNA, the CDR3 is TGCAGCGTCAGAAGGGGTGGAGATACGCAGTATTTT.

This clonotype was counted only a few times. The J gene is TRBJ2-1, the V gene TRBV4-3; 11 positions agree with TRBD2. In germline, CDR1 is LGHNA, CDR2 YSLEER. There are 17 residues in the CDR3. V was clipped by 0 bases and J by 5 bases; unmatched bases: 6. CDR3 DNA sequence: TGCGCCAGCAGCCAAGAACTTCGACTAGCGGGGAACAATGAGCAGTTCTTC. Translated: CASSQELRLAGNNEQFF.

The chain uses TRBV3-1 and TRBJ2-7; 12 bases align to TRBD1. The CDR3 spans 15 residues. V shed 4 bases, J shed 6 bases, and the junction held 7 bases outside the gene matches. Per the germline V gene, CDR1 is LGHDT and CDR2 is YNNKEL (reference sequence). As DNA, the CDR3 is TGTGCCAGCAGCCTATCCGGGACAGGGGGCGGCGAGCAGTACTTC. Amino acids: CASSLSGTGGGEQYF.

This clonotype has a handful of counts. V is TRBV19 and J is TRBJ2-1; the D gene could be TRBD1 or TRBD2 (5 bases each). CDR3 length: 15 amino acids. The V end lost 10 bases, the J end lost 0 bases, and 16 bases lay between the germline ends. Germline V lookup: CDR1 LNHDA, CDR2 SQIVND (reference sequence). The CDR3 here is CATTTGTGSYNEQFF. Here the CDR3 DNA reads TGTGCCACAACGACGGGGACCGGCTCCTACAATGAGCAGTTCTTC.

In this sample, this clonotype turned up a few times. The chain has TRBV4-1 and TRBJ1-6, with TRBD1 identical over 9 bases. With V trimmed by 4 bases and J by 9 bases, 10 bases remained unmatched. This CDR3 has 16 amino acids. Looked up from germline, CDR1 is MGHRA and CDR2 is YSYEKL. Here the CDR3 DNA reads TGCGCCAGCAGCCGGGGACAGGGCGAGGAATTTTCACCCCTCCACTTT. Translation: CASSRGQGEEFSPLHF.

This clonotype has more than one count but fewer than ten. V usage is TRBV6-1 and J usage is TRBJ1-5; 9 bases are shared with TRBD1. This CDR3 is built from 16 residues. The germline CDR1 and CDR2 sequences are MNHNS and SASEGT. J lost 9 bases, V lost 1 base, and 10 bases had no gene match. CDR3 amino acids: CASSEEAGQGIGPQHF. DNA for the CDR3: TGTGCCAGCAGTGAAGAAGCTGGACAGGGGATCGGGCCCCAGCATTTT.

In this sample, this clonotype turned up many times. V gene TRBV12-3 or TRBV12-4 combines with J gene TRBJ2-6; D is unclear. Deletions cut 8 bases from V and 0 bases from J, with 11 bases between. This CDR3 is 15 amino acids long. The CDR3, as DNA: TGTGCCAGCCATAAGAGAGGCTCTGGGGCCAACGTCCTGACTTTC. It encodes CASHKRGSGANVLTF.

This clonotype was seen a few times. The chain is built from TRBV4-3 and TRBJ1-1, with no clear D. The V gene lost 0 bases and the J gene lost 1 base, with 3 bases spanning the gap. The CDR3 spans 13 residues. Germline V gene data show CDR1 as LGHNA and CDR2 as YSLEER. The CDR3 sequence: CASSQDSNTEAFF. CDR3 DNA: TGCGCCAGCAGCCAAGATTCGAACACTGAAGCTTTCTTT.

This chain joins TRBV7-3 and TRBJ2-1; 8 bases fit TRBD2. The CDR3 covers 16 residues. V dropped 6 bases and J dropped 8; count of bases not matched to a gene: 15. From germline, CDR1 is SGHTA and CDR2 FQGTGA. The CDR3 region is CASSALTGLGKDEQFF. Written as DNA, the CDR3 is TGTGCCAGCAGTGCCCTCACGGGACTAGGCAAAGATGAGCAGTTCTTC.

The chain uses TRBV30 and TRBJ2-7, with D possibly being TRBD1 (6 bases). CDR3 length: 14 amino acids. V lost 3 bases and J lost 2, with 14 bases in between. Germline CDR1 reads GTSNPN; CDR2 reads SVGIG (reference sequence). The CDR3 DNA sequence: TGTGCCTGGAGGCGGGCAGGGGAACCCTACGAGCAGTACTTC. This encodes CAWRRAGEPYEQYF.

This clonotype has a count of ten or more. CDR3 nucleotide sequence: TGCAGTGCTACCCCAGGGGGAGGGACAGATACGCAGTATTTT. Amino acids: CSATPGGGTDTQYF. This sequence joins TRBV20-1 and TRBJ2-3, with D perhaps given as TRBD1 or TRBD2 (7 bases each). The V end lost 4 bases, the J end lost 3 bases, and 14 bases lay between the germline ends. Germline assignment: CDR1 DFQATT and CDR2 SNEGSKA (reference sequence). This CDR3 is built from 14 residues.

This chain joins TRBV5-1 and TRBJ2-3, with 10 bases that match TRBD1. The CDR3 is 16 residues long. The germline V gene has CDR1 SGHRS and CDR2 YFSETQ. J was trimmed by 2 bases and V by 4 bases; bases with no gene match: 7. CDR3 DNA sequence: TGCGCCAGCAGCCCATGGGGGACAGGGGCCACAGATACGCAGTATTTT. It encodes CASSPWGTGATDTQYF.

The chain uses TRBV4-2 and TRBJ1-1; no definite D call. The CDR3 covers 15 residues. The V gene's germline CDR1 is LGHNA and CDR2 YNFKEQ. The germline V and J ends were trimmed by 1 base and 0 bases, with 9 bases remaining between them. The CDR3 is CASSQVGRLNTEAFF. CDR3 in DNA: TGTGCCAGCAGCCAAGTCGGGCGGCTGAACACTGAAGCTTTCTTT.

This clonotype was picked up a small number of times. The chain links TRBV6-1 to TRBJ1-1, with 7 nucleotides matching TRBD1. V lost 2 bases to trimming and J lost 4 bases; unmatched junction nucleotides: 10. From germline, CDR1 is MNHNS and CDR2 SASEGT. This CDR3 contains 16 residues. CDR3 region: CASSEPVSGGSTEAFF. The CDR3 nucleotides are TGTGCCAGCAGTGAACCGGTTTCAGGGGGGTCCACTGAAGCTTTCTTT.

The chain carries TRBV12-3 or TRBV12-4 and TRBJ1-5; D unclear. Trimming removed 1 base from V and 6 bases from J, with 7 bases in between. This CDR3 is 13 amino acids long. In nucleotides, the CDR3 is TGTGCCAGCAGTTTAGAGTCTCGTCAGCCCCAGCATTTT. It translates to CASSLESRQPQHF.

This clonotype occurred a few times. The chain employs TRBV18 and TRBJ1-1; D not resolved. V lost 0 bases and J lost 2, with 4 bases in between. Germline CDR1 reads KGHSH; CDR2 reads LQKENI. The CDR3 runs 13 residues. The CDR3 DNA follows: TGTGCCAGCTCACCACCAGACAACACTGAAGCTTTCTTT. Translating it yields CASSPPDNTEAFF. Filled out from reference TRBV18 and TRBJ1-1, the complete variable domain reads NAGVMQNPRHLVRRRGQEARLRCSPMKGHSHVYWYRQLPEEGLKFMVYLQKENIIDESGMPKERFSAEFPKEGPSILRIQQVVRGDSAAYFCASSPPDNTEAFFGQGTRLTVV.

This clonotype was observed a few times. This sequence joins TRBV20-1 and TRBJ2-5; D uncertain. The CDR3 extends over 11 amino acids. Germline lookup yields CDR1 DFQATT and CDR2 SNEGSKA (reference sequence). Deletions cut 2 bases from V and 4 bases from J, with 5 bases between. In DNA, the CDR3 is TGCAGTGCTAGAAGGGCAGAGACCCAGTACTTC. Protein sequence: CSARRAETQYF.

CDR3 protein: CASSRPGGSGEKLFF. CDR3 bases: TGTGCCAGCAGTCGCCCGGGCGGTTCAGGCGAAAAACTGTTTTTT. V gene TRBV12-3 or TRBV12-4 combines with J gene TRBJ1-4; the D is unclear. V was shortened by 5 bases and J by 8 bases, with 18 bases between the two germline ends. The CDR3 runs to 15 residues.

There are a few counts of this clonotype. This chain connects TRBV30 to TRBJ2-7, with 8 nucleotides matching TRBD1. Germline V CDR1 and CDR2: GTSNPN, SVGIG (reference sequence). With 3 bases clipped from V and 5 bases from J, the junction kept 9 bases outside the gene matches. This CDR3 contains 14 residues. The CDR3 bases are TGTGCCTGGAGACCCCCGGACAGGGCACACGAGCAGTACTTC. Amino acid sequence: CAWRPPDRAHEQYF.

The chain joins TRBV9 to TRBJ2-3; unclear D gene. V was trimmed by 2 bases and J by 6 bases, leaving 13 bases between them. From germline, CDR1 is SGDLS and CDR2 YYNGEE. The CDR3 runs to 14 residues. CDR3 in DNA: TGTGCCAGCAGCGTGAGTCCCGGTGGGGATACGCAGTATTTT. Protein product: CASSVSPGGDTQYF.

The rearrangement links TRBV19 to TRBJ2-3, with D possibly matching TRBD2 (6 bases). The CDR3 is made up of 19 amino acids. V lost 3 bases and J lost 2, with 24 bases in between. Germline CDR1 and CDR2: LNHDA and SQIVND (reference sequence). The CDR3 spells CASSMVIGFAGPITDTQYF. CDR3 in DNA: TGTGCCAGTAGTATGGTTATAGGGTTCGCGGGGCCAATCACAGATACGCAGTATTTT.

A few counts support this clonotype. CDR3 coding DNA: TGTGCCAGCGTCGGCGGCTTTTCGCAGTATTTT. Its protein is CASVGGFSQYF. The chain has TRBV27 and TRBJ2-3; D is ambiguous. V was shortened by 8 bases and J by 10 bases, with 13 bases between the two germline ends. Germline values: CDR1 MNHEY, CDR2 SMNVEV (reference sequence). The CDR3 contains 11 residues.

The chain employs TRBV29-1 and TRBJ2-7; 8 bases fit TRBD2. Germline lookup yields CDR1 SQVTM and CDR2 ANQGSEA. The CDR3 loop spans 12 amino acids. Trimming took 6 bases from V and 7 from J; bases not matched to a gene: 8. The CDR3 protein is CSVGGRTTEQYF. CDR3 nucleotide sequence: TGCAGCGTGGGCGGGAGGACTACGGAGCAGTACTTC.